The clone carrying this TCR beta chain was seen only once. The data originate from a study of T-cell reconstitution after alpha-beta-depleted transplantation in children. The germline V gene has CDR1 MNHEY and CDR2 SMNVEV (reference sequence). CDR3 length: 19 amino acids. Trimming took 5 bases from V and 1 from J, leaving 24 bases between them. Unique molecular identifiers were used in preparing the TCRbeta library. One entry per CDR3 protein, called by TCRdb with MiXCR from the PCR reads. The profile covers under 300,000 distinct CDR3 sequences, with around 9.7% appearing a single time and around 5% taken by the ten largest.

The J gene is TRBJ2-1, the V gene TRBV27; D is tentatively TRBD1 or TRBD2 (5 bases each). The sequence derives from a human donor who donated a stem cell graft to a child with SCID. The sequencing here drew on PBMCs from the stem cell graft donor, taken from the stem cell graft. DNA for the CDR3: TGTGCCAGCAGTCACCAGGGACGGGAAAAAGGAAGATCCTACAATGAGCAGTTCTTC. This codes for CASSHQGREKGRSYNEQFF.